This TCR beta chain stems from a study of CD8+CD57+ T cells in acquired aplastic anemia. Background on the study: Mean DNA quantity obtained from sorted CD4+ and CD8+ cells was approximately 3 ug. Findings and caveats of the study: Controls and patients did not differ significantly in CD8+ Simpson's diversity. In common between the patients and the controls were approximately 30 CD8+ CDR3 sequences.

CD8+CD57+ cell expansion had been shown by flow cytometry in patients chosen for sequencing. Diagnosis of severe acquired aplastic anemia applied to all patients. As regards this clonotype: The antigen is not known.

V dropped 5 bases and J dropped 0; count of bases not matched to a gene: 3. Germline V CDR1 and CDR2: LNHNV, YYDKDF (reference sequence). There are 15 residues in the CDR3. TCR beta VDJ and CDR3 profiles were obtained from a genomic DNA template. TCRdb fed the reads into MiXCR, producing one record per CDR3 protein. In the table there are about 180,000 distinct CDR3 sequences, under 55% of which are singletons. The sample taken for sequencing was sorted CD4+, CD8+, or CD8+CD57+ T cells (not recorded which) from PBMCs. The clonotype comes from a human donor with aplastic anemia. The J gene is TRBJ1-3, the V gene TRBV15, with 8 bases lining up with TRBD1. The CDR3 nucleotides read TGTGCCACCAGCTTTGGACAGGGCTCTGGAAACACCATATATTTT. Protein: CATSFGQGSGNTIYF.